This T cell receptor (beta chain) was observed in a study of Graves' ophthalmopathy and Graves' hyperthyroidism. The overall study: Ahead of any treatment, peripheral blood was obtained at the initial diagnosis. Study observations and caveats: Ophthalmopathy cases were distinguished from stable hyperthyroidism by a 13-signature model, reaching 85% to 90% sensitivity and about 80% specificity.

This clonotype was seen many times. Its specificity is not known. From RNA, the CDR3 regions of TCR beta chains were amplified and sequenced. HTBI primers were employed in first-round RT-PCR, then a second-round multiplex PCR followed. MiXCR was run by TCRdb on the multiplex PCR reads, yielding one entry per CDR3 protein. The sample consists of about 640,000 distinct CDR3 sequences, over 40% of them appearing once. Germline V gene data show CDR1 as SGHRS and CDR2 as YFSETQ. The CDR3 is 14 amino acids. V lost 2 bases, J lost 8 bases, and 14 bases lay in between. In donors with ophthalmopathy, activity was moderate-to-severe, with CAS ≥3, NOSPECS ≥4 and duration under 3 months. Diagnosis used clinical symptoms, serum thyroxine, TRAb, thyroid ultrasound and orbital computed tomography.

This TCR was recovered from an adult man with Graves' ophthalmopathy. This chain uses TRBV5-1 with TRBJ1-3, with a possible D match to TRBD1 (5 bases). The sequencing input was peripheral blood. The CDR3 protein is CASSFGREGDTIYF. The CDR3 DNA follows: TGCGCCAGCAGCTTTGGCAGGGAGGGCGACACCATATATTTT.